This T cell receptor beta chain was captured in a study of cytotoxic CD8 clonotypes in ibrutinib-treated CLL. This CDR3 comprises 13 residues. In germline, CDR1 is MGHRA, CDR2 YSYEKL. Trimming stripped 1 base from V and 5 bases from J, with 8 bases between. The data were produced by immunoSEQ multiplex PCR, yet TCRdb's version contains in-frame clones alone and is incomplete. The data contain about 160,000 clones, roughly 86% of them seen just once; the ten biggest clones take up roughly 2%. This sequence originates from a human donor with chronic lymphocytic leukemia. The gene calls are TRBV4-1 and TRBJ2-5; unclear D gene. The source was PBMCs, collected after 12 months of ibrutinib treatment. The DNA of the CDR3 is TGCGCCAGCAGCCAAGGGATTTGGGAGACCCAGTACTTC. It codes for CASSQGIWETQYF.